The 6 T cell receptor beta chains below come from one sample, sequenced in a study of identical twins (dated by TCRdb to the mid-2010s). Library generation was performed with 5' RACE. Sequenced on an Illumina HiSeq 2000. TCRdb reprocessing: public reads trimmed at Q25 with fastp, clones called with MiXCR, in-frame beta chains kept. CDR3 protein duplicates are merged, each entry listing the most common genes and DNA. The sample table lists a few hundred thousand distinct CDR3 sequences, around 15% of them with a count of one. In total, the top ten clones hold 0.44% of the sample. The same specimen was also included in a second study, on yellow fever vaccine responses in identical twins.

The source material was CD4+ T cells sorted from blood. The receptors stem from a young woman in good health.

The chain couples TRBV5-1 to TRBJ1-1; 7 bases match TRBD1. Germline V lookup: CDR1 SGHRS, CDR2 YFSETQ. Trimming removed 4 bases from V and 1 base from J; junction bases left unmatched: 7. This CDR3 is 15 amino acids long. The DNA for the CDR3 is TGCGCCAGCAGCCCGATGGACAGGACGAACACTGAAGCTTTCTTT. Protein product: CASSPMDRTNTEAFF.

This clonotype was observed a handful of times. The chain uses TRBV20-1 and TRBJ2-5, with D tentatively TRBD1 or TRBD2 (6 bases each). The ends were cut back, 6 bases at V and 3 bases at J, with 14 bases in the middle. The CDR3 runs 13 residues. Germline values: CDR1 DFQATT, CDR2 SNEGSKA (reference sequence). The CDR3 loop reads CSAHWRDKETQYF. The CDR3 DNA follows: TGCAGTGCCCATTGGCGGGACAAAGAGACCCAGTACTTC.

The chain links TRBV6-1 to TRBJ2-1; TRBD2 agrees at 8 bases. Germline CDR1 MNHNS, CDR2 SASEGT. The CDR3 sequence is 16 residues long. Trimming took 5 bases from V and 12 from J; bases not matched to a gene: 18. CDR3 in amino acids: CASSPLAGGNNEGQFF. CDR3 DNA sequence: TGTGCCAGCAGTCCTCTAGCGGGTGGTAACAATGAGGGGCAGTTCTTC.

This clonotype was seen a few times. The chain has TRBV5-1 and TRBJ1-1; D perhaps matches TRBD1 (5 bases). The germline CDR1 and CDR2 sequences are SGHRS and YFSETQ. The ends were cut back, 3 bases at V and 1 base at J, with 13 bases in the middle. This CDR3 has 15 residues. The CDR3 reads CASSWGRQKNTEAFF. CDR3 sequence (DNA): TGCGCCAGCAGCTGGGGACGACAGAAGAACACTGAAGCTTTCTTT.

The V call is TRBV27, the J call TRBJ2-3; 8 nucleotides line up with TRBD2. Trimming removed 10 bases from V and 2 bases from J; junction bases left unmatched: 8. This CDR3 is built from 14 residues. CDR1 and CDR2 from the germline V gene are MNHEY and SMNVEV (reference sequence). The CDR3 DNA reads TGTGCCACCCATAGAGCGGGAGCCACAGATACGCAGTATTTT. Its translation is CATHRAGATDTQYF.

The chain has TRBV20-1 and TRBJ1-6; 8 bases are shared with TRBD1. The CDR3 covers 14 residues. V gave up 2 bases and J gave up 9 bases; unmatched junction bases: 6. From germline, CDR1 is DFQATT and CDR2 SNEGSKA (reference sequence). CDR3 sequence reads: CSARTQGGSSPLHF. In nucleotides, the CDR3 is TGCAGTGCTAGAACACAGGGGGGGAGTTCACCCCTCCACTTT.